Given below is one T cell receptor (beta chain) in context. This clone turned up a few times. Which antigen it targets is not known. The record has no base qualities; no much larger clone is one base away. According to the germline V gene (reference sequence), CDR1 reads MNHEY and CDR2 reads SMNVEV. From cysteine to phenylalanine, the CDR3 is 14 amino acids long. The kept DNA is CDR3 alone, 42 bases in frame from the first base. V loses 6 bases of germline sequence and J loses 3 bases, and the interval between the two ends is 14 bases. All of the isolated RNA was reverse transcribed with the High Capacity cDNA Reverse Transcription Kit, so expressed TCRB transcripts were sequenced. Deep immunoSEQ sequencing was applied to naive, central memory and regulatory T cell samples, giving an average of about 3.57 million total reads per sample. Sorted cells were lysed in RLT buffer, and RNA was extracted using DNase-treated RNeasy Micro or Mini kits according to cell number. To prevent cross-contamination, each cell subset was processed individually, whereas patient and healthy donor samples were processed jointly. The immunoSEQ multiplex PCR was used to amplify TCRB sequences from cDNA, yielding 87-bp fragments that span the CDR3 region. The amplicons were sequenced using the Illumina HiSeq platform. The source study handled its data this way. Synthetic template baselines were used to correct PCR bias computationally, reads within Hamming distance 2 were collapsed together, and singletons that could not be merged were discarded. By aligning reads against IMGT, V, D and J genes, CDR3 length, and insertions or deletions at six rearrangement sites were assigned. Within each subset, clonotype counts were normalized to sorted cell number, after which true diversity and Gini coefficients were computed with the tcR R package. The overlap coefficient, calculated on TCRB nucleotide sequences, was used to measure repertoire sharing. Not all clones reach the TCRdb copy of this immuneACCESS table, which keeps in-frame sequences only. Checked studies attribute under half of the gap to unresolved V genes and leave the rest unexplained. The DNA was the basis for D and trimming; V, J and clone size are from that table. The sample contains roughly 150,000 clones, over 8.5% of them found a single time. The ten largest clones represent around 2.1% of the sample.

From each donor, a single peripheral blood sample of roughly 0.11 L on average was drawn into heparinised tubes. A BD FACSAria II and a panel including CD45RO, CCR7, CD25, CD127, CD95 and CD27 were used to sort naive, central memory, regulatory and stem cell-like memory CD4+ T cells. A purity above 98% was achieved for all sorted populations. Right away, PBMCs were isolated by Lymphoprep density gradient centrifugation and were stained directly, with no culture step. So that batch effects would be minimized, each experiment stained and sorted samples in pairs, pairing one healthy donor with one patient. This record comes from a study of beta chain features in type 1 diabetes (dated by TCRdb to the late 2010s). With respect to the entire study: Mean age, gender distribution, total cell number and subset yield did not differ between patients and healthy donors. Naive and central memory subsets were obtained from all 30 or so donors, but regulatory and stem cell-like memory subsets were isolated from only 8 patients and about 8 healthy donors. In the study, TCRB repertoires of sorted circulating CD4+ T cell subsets from recently diagnosed type 1 diabetes patients were compared with those of matched healthy donors. A total of approximately 100,000,000 sorted cells were examined across all samples, and the number of cells per subset was strongly correlated with RNA yield.

General study outcomes and caveats: Naive, central memory and regulatory TCRB repertoires appeared to be more similar among patients than among healthy donors. Only small numbers of individuals were included in the HLA sub-analyses, which left unresolved whether HLA type had any influence on TCRB rearrangement. Sequencing cDNA rather than genomic DNA could over-represent highly expressing activated cells, although activation and CD3 levels did not differ between groups. Type 1 diabetes patients showed a moderate but significant shortening of TCRB CDR3 length in all four CD4+ subsets. PCR might favor shorter templates, but patient and control samples were amplified and corrected together, so any skew would affect both groups equally. At VDJ recombination sites, type 1 diabetes patients had fewer insertions and more deleted nucleotides, which implies abnormalities in thymic rearrangement.

Input material: central memory CD4+ T cells from blood. The chain couples TRBV27 to TRBJ2-5; the D gene is perhaps TRBD1, on 6 matching bases. This clonotype was obtained from a man aged 18 to 30 in good health. The CDR3 protein: CASRNQGLKETQYF. The DNA sequence reads TGTGCCAGCAGGAACCAGGGGCTTAAAGAGACCCAGTACTTC.